Shown below are 26 T cell receptor beta chains from a single sample sequenced in a study of response to subunit inactivated influenza vaccine. TCRdb reprocessed the RT-PCR reads with MiXCR, giving one entry per CDR3 protein. This table holds about 190,000 distinct CDR3 sequences, 13% to 15% found once. The sample was CD8+ T cells sorted from PBMCs, taken 4 to 6 days after vaccination. These TCRs come from a man in his fifties or sixties who received an inactivated influenza vaccine.

The chain couples TRBV4-3 to TRBJ2-5; possible D gene TRBD2, 7 bases. Looked up from germline, CDR1 is LGHNA and CDR2 is YSLEER. This CDR3 contains 16 residues. Between the trimmed V and J ends, which lost 4 bases and 5 bases, there was a span of 20 bases. The CDR3 loop is CASSRERGGGVETQYF. The CDR3 DNA is TGCGCCAGCAGCCGGGAAAGAGGCGGGGGCGTGGAGACCCAGTACTTC.

This chain connects TRBV7-8 to TRBJ2-4, with D maybe TRBD2 (5 bases). The CDR3 loop spans 15 amino acids. CDR1 and CDR2 (germline): SGHVS, FQNEAQ. Trimming left V 4 bases short and J 8 bases short, with 18 bases between. The CDR3 here is CASSSQGSFGDIQYF. The CDR3, as DNA: TGTGCCAGCAGCTCCCAAGGGAGCTTCGGAGACATTCAGTACTTC.

The V call is TRBV12-3 or TRBV12-4, the J call TRBJ2-3; 9 bases match TRBD2. The CDR3 sequence is 17 residues long. The V segment lost 9 bases and the J segment 5 bases; nucleotides outside the gene matches: 18. CDR3 bases: TGTGCCAGTAGAAACGGGGCTAGCGGGATGCTGGGAGATACGCAGTATTTT. This codes for CASRNGASGMLGDTQYF.

This clonotype was detected a few times. The chain employs TRBV27 and TRBJ2-7; tentative D call: TRBD2 (6 bases). V lost 5 bases, J lost 1 base, and 9 bases lay in between. Per germline, CDR1 MNHEY and CDR2 SMNVEV (reference sequence). CDR3 length: 13 residues. CDR3 DNA: TGTGCCAGCAGTCACCGGGGGTCCTACGAGCAGTACTTC. It specifies CASSHRGSYEQYF.

This chain connects TRBV6-5 to TRBJ2-7; TRBD1 might be the D (6 bases). The CDR3 extends over 14 amino acids. The germline gives CDR1 MNHEY, CDR2 SVGAGI. V was cut by 0 bases and J by 2 bases, with 8 bases left in between. CDR3 sequence reads: CASSYSRGPYEQYF. The CDR3 DNA reads as TGTGCCAGCAGTTACTCCAGGGGTCCCTACGAGCAGTACTTC.

This clonotype came up a few times. V gene TRBV7-6 combines with J gene TRBJ2-1, with 9 bases fitting TRBD2. The germline V gene has CDR1 SGHVS and CDR2 FNYEAQ. This CDR3 contains 14 residues. Trimming removed 7 bases from V and 6 bases from J; junction bases left unmatched: 7. The CDR3 reads CASNVAGAGNEQFF. Here the CDR3 DNA reads TGTGCCAGCAACGTAGCGGGAGCTGGCAATGAGCAGTTCTTC.

This clonotype showed up just a few times. The chain recombines TRBV10-3 with TRBJ2-7, with 9 bases aligning to TRBD1. Germline V gene lookup returns CDR1 ENHRY and CDR2 SYGVKD. This CDR3 comprises 12 residues. The J segment lost 2 bases and the V segment lost 10 bases, leaving 3 bases of the junction unmatched. In DNA, the CDR3 is TGTGCCACCGGGACAGGGACCTACGAGCAGTACTTC. It specifies CATGTGTYEQYF.

V gene TRBV5-6 combines with J gene TRBJ2-3; 7 bases map to TRBD1. The junction had 2 bases not matched to a gene; V was cut back by 0 bases and J by 1 base. Germline V gives CDR1 SGHDT, CDR2 YYEEEE. This CDR3 region has 15 residues. The CDR3 spells CASSLVQGGTDTQYF. CDR3 nucleotides: TGTGCCAGCAGCTTGGTTCAGGGGGGCACAGATACGCAGTATTTT.

This clonotype was detected many times. The rearrangement joins TRBV6-2 or TRBV6-3 to TRBJ1-5, with TRBD1 matching over 7 bases. J lost 4 bases, V lost 2 bases, and 2 bases had no gene match. This CDR3 contains 14 residues. Germline lookup yields CDR1 MNHEY and CDR2 SVGEGT. The CDR3 sequence is CASSYGRGNQPQHF. The CDR3 DNA sequence: TGTGCCAGCAGTTACGGCAGGGGGAATCAGCCCCAGCATTTT.

J is TRBJ2-7 and V is TRBV7-8; tentative D call: TRBD2 (7 bases). Trimming stripped 1 base from V and 6 bases from J, with 19 bases between. Germline V gene lookup returns CDR1 SGHVS and CDR2 FQNEAQ. This CDR3 is 16 amino acids long. CDR3 protein: CASSLGVTGGRLEQYF. The CDR3 bases are TGTGCCAGCAGCTTAGGGGTCACGGGGGGCCGACTCGAGCAGTACTTC.

This clonotype was counted a few times. The V and J genes are TRBV25-1 and TRBJ2-1; 8 bases fit TRBD1. The length of the CDR3 is 15 residues. Germline V CDR1 and CDR2: MGHDK, SYGVNS. The V gene end was trimmed by 6 bases and the J gene end by 2 bases; junction bases not matched to a gene: 6. CDR3 DNA sequence: TGTGCCAGCAGCCCTGGACAGGGTCCCTACAATGAGCAGTTCTTC. It translates to CASSPGQGPYNEQFF.

This clonotype was counted between two and nine times. The J gene is TRBJ2-1, the V gene TRBV7-9; 8 bases fit TRBD2. Looked up from germline, CDR1 is SEHNR and CDR2 is FQNEAQ (reference sequence). J was trimmed by 3 bases and V by 5 bases; bases with no gene match: 6. The CDR3 runs 15 residues. CDR3 coding DNA: TGTGCCAGCAGCCCGACTAGCGCACTCTACAATGAGCAGTTCTTC. Its translation: CASSPTSALYNEQFF.

This clonotype occurred a few times. V and J are TRBV6-2 or TRBV6-3 and TRBJ2-2, with D perhaps matching TRBD1 (6 bases). This CDR3 comprises 13 residues. Germline-derived CDR1 and CDR2 are MNHEY and SVGEGT. The CDR3 DNA reads as TGTGCTTACCGGGACACAGACACCGGGGAGCTGTTTTTT. Translation gives CAYRDTDTGELFF.

This clonotype has a handful of counts. V and J are TRBV5-1 and TRBJ2-1, with a tentative D call TRBD2 (7 bases). This CDR3 has 16 amino acids. V gave up 0 bases and J gave up 7 bases, with 17 bases separating them. Germline lookup yields CDR1 SGHRS and CDR2 YFSETQ. The CDR3 bases are TGCGCCAGCAGCTTGGTAGGACTAGGGGGGATGAATGAGCAGTTCTTC. Its translation is CASSLVGLGGMNEQFF.

In its sample, this clonotype was seen a few times. V usage is TRBV12-3 or TRBV12-4 and J usage is TRBJ2-7; TRBD2 agrees at 13 bases. The CDR3 spans 14 residues. The ends lost 5 bases at V and 4 bases at J; junction bases unmatched: 2. The CDR3 DNA reads as TGTGCCAGCAGTGGGGGACTAGCGGGGTACGAGCAGTACTTC. It is translated as CASSGGLAGYEQYF.

V usage is TRBV5-1 and J usage is TRBJ2-5, with TRBD2 identical over 8 bases. The V and J ends lost 2 bases and 5 bases, in that order; junction bases with no gene match: 14. The CDR3 covers 17 residues. Germline lookup yields CDR1 SGHRS and CDR2 YFSETQ. The CDR3 loop reads CASSLNPQREISETQYF. CDR3 sequence (DNA): TGCGCCAGCAGCTTAAACCCACAGCGGGAGATATCGGAGACCCAGTACTTC.

This clonotype was detected only a few times. The chain combines TRBV7-8 with TRBJ2-1; 11 bases line up with TRBD2. Germline CDR1 SGHVS, CDR2 FQNEAQ. V dropped 5 bases and J dropped 8; count of bases not matched to a gene: 8. The CDR3 contains 15 residues. In nucleotides, the CDR3 is TGTGCCAGCAGCGAACTAGCGGGAGATTTATATGAGCAGTTCTTC. The encoded protein is CASSELAGDLYEQFF.

The chain couples TRBV2 to TRBJ2-1; 8 nucleotides match TRBD1. The V and J ends lost 6 bases and 4 bases, in that order; junction bases with no gene match: 8. Germline-derived CDR1 and CDR2 are SNHLY and FYNNEI. The CDR3 consists of 15 residues. CDR3 amino acids: CASSRGQGSYNEQFF. DNA of the CDR3: TGTGCCAGCAGCCGCGGACAGGGTTCATACAATGAGCAGTTCTTC.

J is TRBJ2-3 and V is TRBV6-5, with TRBD2 matching 7 bases. V lost 0 bases and J lost 4; bases outside the gene matches: 7. CDR1 is MNHEY and CDR2 is SVGAGI in the germline V gene. CDR3 size: 16 residues. The CDR3 reads CASSYSRGGAADTQYF. The DNA for the CDR3 is TGTGCCAGCAGTTACTCCCGGGGAGGGGCGGCAGATACGCAGTATTTT.

The table lists this clonotype with a few counts. This chain joins TRBV7-6 and TRBJ1-3, with D perhaps matching TRBD1 (5 bases). CDR3 length: 15 residues. Trimming pared 5 bases from V and 4 bases from J, leaving 15 bases between. Germline CDR1 is SGHVS and CDR2 is FNYEAQ. The CDR3 spells CASSRVVGAGNTIYF. In DNA, the CDR3 is TGTGCCAGCAGCCGTGTAGTTGGGGCCGGAAACACCATATATTTT.

V usage is TRBV10-3 and J usage is TRBJ2-5; D possibly uses TRBD1 or TRBD2 (5 bases each). V lost 3 bases and J lost 7, with 15 bases in between. The CDR3 runs 14 residues. Germline V gene sequence: CDR1 ENHRY, CDR2 SYGVKD. The CDR3 region is CAISDVASQGTQYF. The CDR3 DNA is TGTGCCATCAGTGATGTGGCTAGCCAGGGGACCCAGTACTTC.

The chain has TRBV4-2 and TRBJ2-2; D is unclear. V lost 0 bases, J lost 0 bases, and 11 bases lay in between. This CDR3 comprises 17 residues. Germline lookup yields CDR1 LGHNA and CDR2 YNFKEQ. The CDR3 DNA is TGTGCCAGCAGCCAAGAAGTATTGCAGGCGAACACCGGGGAGCTGTTTTTT. It yields the protein CASSQEVLQANTGELFF.

The chain recombines TRBV20-1 with TRBJ2-7, with 8 bases that match TRBD2. Germline CDR1 reads DFQATT; CDR2 reads SNEGSKA (reference sequence). The CDR3 is made up of 15 amino acids. Trimming took 2 bases from V and 6 from J; bases not matched to a gene: 12. The CDR3 DNA reads as TGCAGTGCTAGACCTTCCTCCCGCGGGGGGACCGAGCAGTACTTC. Its protein product is CSARPSSRGGTEQYF.

At least ten counts were recorded for this clonotype. The V and J genes are TRBV12-3 or TRBV12-4 and TRBJ2-1; D call uncertain. This CDR3 spans 15 amino acids. Between the trimmed V and J ends, which lost 2 bases and 2 bases, there was a span of 10 bases. The CDR3 region is CASSLSPGAYNEQFF. Here the CDR3 DNA reads TGTGCCAGCAGTTTAAGCCCAGGAGCCTACAATGAGCAGTTCTTC.

Only a few counts were recorded for this clonotype. The genes are TRBV27 and TRBJ1-1, with TRBD1 as a possible D gene (5 bases). Trimming removed 7 bases at V and 1 base at J, with 13 bases between. Germline values: CDR1 MNHEY, CDR2 SMNVEV (reference sequence). The CDR3 loop spans 14 amino acids. DNA for the CDR3: TGTGCCAGCAAGCCTAGTGGGGGGAACACTGAAGCTTTCTTT. It yields the protein CASKPSGGNTEAFF.

The V gene is TRBV20-1, the J gene TRBJ2-6; a weak D match, TRBD1 (6 bases). The CDR3 has 15 residues. Germline V gives CDR1 DFQATT, CDR2 SNEGSKA (reference sequence). Trimming removed 7 bases at V and 0 bases at J, with 13 bases between. The CDR3 sequence is CSVGDTYSGANVLTF. CDR3 DNA sequence: TGCAGTGTGGGGGACACCTACTCTGGGGCCAACGTCCTGACTTTC.